The entry below gives a single TCR beta chain sequence along with its context. V lost 5 bases and J lost 4; bases outside the gene matches: 17. CDR1 SGHVS and CDR2 FNYEAQ come from the germline V gene. The CDR3 has 17 residues. Clones were read by immunoSEQ multiplex PCR, and TCRdb kept only the in-frame ones, dropping some. The data contain hundreds of thousands of clones, more than 75% of them singletons. This sample is part of a study of shared T cell receptors in the human thymus. These same data were also listed under a study on human thymus T cells. That report notes: Resections removed during corrective heart surgery provided the thymus tissue used.

Sample: thymocytes. This sequence originates from a boy less than two years old with a congenital heart defect. The V gene is TRBV7-6, the J gene TRBJ2-7, with TRBD1 matching over 7 bases. CDR3 in amino acids: CASSPRSSGQARYEQYF. As DNA, the CDR3 is TGTGCCAGCAGCCCGAGGTCCTCAGGACAGGCACGGTACGAGCAGTACTTC.